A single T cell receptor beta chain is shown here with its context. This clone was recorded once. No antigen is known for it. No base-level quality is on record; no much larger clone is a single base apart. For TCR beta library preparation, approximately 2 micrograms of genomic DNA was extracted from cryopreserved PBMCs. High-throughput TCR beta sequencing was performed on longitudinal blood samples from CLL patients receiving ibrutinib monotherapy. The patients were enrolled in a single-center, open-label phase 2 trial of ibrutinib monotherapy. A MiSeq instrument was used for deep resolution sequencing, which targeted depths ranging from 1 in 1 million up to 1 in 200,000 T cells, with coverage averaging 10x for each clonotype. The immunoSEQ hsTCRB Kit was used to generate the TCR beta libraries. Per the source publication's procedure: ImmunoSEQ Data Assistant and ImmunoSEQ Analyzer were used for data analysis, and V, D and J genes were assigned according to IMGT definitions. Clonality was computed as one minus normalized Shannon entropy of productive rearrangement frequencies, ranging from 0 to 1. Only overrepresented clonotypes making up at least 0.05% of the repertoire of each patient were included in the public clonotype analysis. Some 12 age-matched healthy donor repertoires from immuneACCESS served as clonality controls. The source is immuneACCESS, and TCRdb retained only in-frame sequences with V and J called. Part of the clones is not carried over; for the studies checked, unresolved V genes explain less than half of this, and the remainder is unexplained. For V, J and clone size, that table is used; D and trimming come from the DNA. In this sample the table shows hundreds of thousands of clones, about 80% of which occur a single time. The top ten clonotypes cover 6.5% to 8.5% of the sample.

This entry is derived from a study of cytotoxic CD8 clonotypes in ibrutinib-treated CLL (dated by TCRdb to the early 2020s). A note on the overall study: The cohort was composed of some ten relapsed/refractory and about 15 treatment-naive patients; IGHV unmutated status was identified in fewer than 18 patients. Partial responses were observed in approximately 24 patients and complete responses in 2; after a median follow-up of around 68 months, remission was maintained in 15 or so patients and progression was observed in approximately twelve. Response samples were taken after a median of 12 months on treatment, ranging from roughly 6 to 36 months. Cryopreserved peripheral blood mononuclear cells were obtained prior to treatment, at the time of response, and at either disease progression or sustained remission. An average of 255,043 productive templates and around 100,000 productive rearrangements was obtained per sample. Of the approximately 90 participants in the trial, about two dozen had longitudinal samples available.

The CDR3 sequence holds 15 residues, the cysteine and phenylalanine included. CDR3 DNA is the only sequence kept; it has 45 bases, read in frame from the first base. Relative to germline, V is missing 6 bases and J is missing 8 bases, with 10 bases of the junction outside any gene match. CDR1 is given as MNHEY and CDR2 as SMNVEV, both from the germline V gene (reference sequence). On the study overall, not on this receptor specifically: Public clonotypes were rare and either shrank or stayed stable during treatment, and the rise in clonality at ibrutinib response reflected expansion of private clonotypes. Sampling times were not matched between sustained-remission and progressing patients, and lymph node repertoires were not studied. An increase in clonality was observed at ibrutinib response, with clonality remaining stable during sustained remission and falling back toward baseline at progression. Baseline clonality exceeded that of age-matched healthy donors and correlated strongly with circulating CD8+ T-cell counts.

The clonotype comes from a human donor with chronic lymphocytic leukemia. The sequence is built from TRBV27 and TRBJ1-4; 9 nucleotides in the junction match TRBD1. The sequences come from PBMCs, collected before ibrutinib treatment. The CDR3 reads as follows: CASRYNRDRDEKLFF. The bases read TGTGCCAGCAGATATAACCGGGACAGGGACGAAAAACTGTTTTTT.